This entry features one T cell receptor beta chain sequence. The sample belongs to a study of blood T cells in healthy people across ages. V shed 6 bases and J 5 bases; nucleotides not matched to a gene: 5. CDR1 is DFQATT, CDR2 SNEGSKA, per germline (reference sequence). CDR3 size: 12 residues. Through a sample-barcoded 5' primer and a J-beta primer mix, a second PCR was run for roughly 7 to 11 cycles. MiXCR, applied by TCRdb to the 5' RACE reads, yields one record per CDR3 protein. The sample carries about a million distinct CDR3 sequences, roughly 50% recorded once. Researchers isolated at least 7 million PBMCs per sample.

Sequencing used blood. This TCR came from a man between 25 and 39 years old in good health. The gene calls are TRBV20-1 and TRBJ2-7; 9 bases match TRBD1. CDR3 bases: TGCAGTGCGCCGACAGGGGGTAACGAGCAGTACTTC. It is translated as CSAPTGGNEQYF.